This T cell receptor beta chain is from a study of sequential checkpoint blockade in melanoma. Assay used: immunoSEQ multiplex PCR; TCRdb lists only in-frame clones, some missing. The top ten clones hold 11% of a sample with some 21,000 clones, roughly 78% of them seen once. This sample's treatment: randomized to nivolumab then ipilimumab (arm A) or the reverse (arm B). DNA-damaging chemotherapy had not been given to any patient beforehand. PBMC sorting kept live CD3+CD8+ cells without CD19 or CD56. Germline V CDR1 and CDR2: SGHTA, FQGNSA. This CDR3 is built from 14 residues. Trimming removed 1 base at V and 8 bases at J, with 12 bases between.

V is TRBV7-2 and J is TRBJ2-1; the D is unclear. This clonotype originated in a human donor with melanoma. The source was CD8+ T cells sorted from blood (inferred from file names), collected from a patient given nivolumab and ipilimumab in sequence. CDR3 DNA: TGTGCCAGCAGCTTAGAATATATGGGCGATGAGCAGTTCTTC. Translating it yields CASSLEYMGDEQFF.